The 14 T cell receptor beta chains given below trace back to one sample, sequenced in a study of shared clonotypes between healthy human individuals. Profiling relied on immunoSEQ multiplex PCR, and the TCRdb table lists in-frame clones only, not all of them. Of over 1.5 million clones in the sample, about 98% were seen once. Sequencing used naive CD4+ T cells sorted from blood. As to subset: CD45RA+ positively selected. The source is a man between 25 and 39 years old in good health.

The gene calls are TRBV2 and TRBJ1-1; TRBD1 might be the D (5 bases). V was clipped by 4 bases and J by 3 bases, with 9 bases between them. This CDR3 has 13 residues. Germline V CDR1 and CDR2: SNHLY, FYNNEI. CDR3 sequence (DNA): TGTGCCAGCAGTGGGGACGGTGACACTGAAGCTTTCTTT. Amino acids: CASSGDGDTEAFF.

The gene calls are TRBV29-1 and TRBJ2-7; 13 bases align to TRBD2. The CDR3 consists of 16 residues. Per the germline V gene, CDR1 is SQVTM and CDR2 is ANQGSEA. V lost 2 bases and J lost 2; bases outside the gene matches: 6. The CDR3 loop is CSVEIEGTSGTYEQYF. The CDR3 bases are TGCAGCGTTGAAATTGAGGGGACTAGCGGGACCTACGAGCAGTACTTC.

The chain is built from TRBV5-1 and TRBJ1-4; D is unclear. Germline lookup yields CDR1 SGHRS and CDR2 YFSETQ. Trimming took 3 bases from V and 0 from J, leaving 18 bases between them. This CDR3 is 18 amino acids long. CDR3 coding DNA: TGCGCCAGCAGCTCGCTCTCTATCGGGATTGCAACTAATGAAAAACTGTTTTTT. It codes for CASSSLSIGIATNEKLFF. Full variable domain (rest looked up from reference TRBV5-1 and TRBJ1-4): KAGVTQTPRYLIKTRGQQVTLSCSPISGHRSVSWYQQTPGQGLQFLFEYFSETQRNKGNFPGRFSGRQFSNSRSEMNVSTLELGDSALYLCASSSLSIGIATNEKLFFGSGTQLSVL.

This clone was picked up one time. The chain couples TRBV6-6 to TRBJ1-1; 8 bases match TRBD1. The ends lost 9 bases at V and 1 base at J; junction bases unmatched: 4. In germline, CDR1 is MNHNY, CDR2 SVGAGI (reference sequence). The CDR3 is 13 residues long. The CDR3, as DNA: TGTGCCAGTCACGGACAGGGGAACACTGAAGCTTTCTTT. It translates to CASHGQGNTEAFF.

The chain recombines TRBV7-6 with TRBJ2-7, with D maybe TRBD1 (6 bases). The ends were cut back, 2 bases at V and 2 bases at J, with 16 bases in the middle. Germline CDR1 is SGHVS and CDR2 is FNYEAQ. The CDR3 runs to 16 residues. CDR3 in amino acids: CASSLLWGTITYEQYF. The CDR3 DNA follows: TGTGCCAGCAGCTTATTATGGGGGACAATCACCTACGAGCAGTACTTC.

This chain joins TRBV11-2 and TRBJ1-3, with D unclear. CDR1 and CDR2 from the germline V gene are SGHAT and FQNNGV. The CDR3 has 15 amino acids. The ends were cut back, 1 base at V and 0 bases at J, with 7 bases in the middle. CDR3 nucleotides: TGTGCCAGCAGCTTAGTCCGGGGCTCTGGAAACACCATATATTTT. Translation gives CASSLVRGSGNTIYF.

V and J are TRBV27 and TRBJ2-3; D possibly corresponds to TRBD2 (7 bases). CDR1 is MNHEY, CDR2 SMNVEV, per germline (reference sequence). Trimming pared 6 bases from V and 4 bases from J, leaving 20 bases between. The length of the CDR3 is 16 residues. The CDR3 DNA is TGTGCCAGCAGCCATTATAGGGGGAGGGGAGCAGATACGCAGTATTTT. It yields the protein CASSHYRGRGADTQYF.

To note about this clone: The same CDR3 is also encoded by other DNA sequences in this sample. The rearrangement joins TRBV5-1 to TRBJ2-6; no reliable D call. V shed 2 bases and J shed 0 bases, with 3 bases lying between them. Germline V gene sequence: CDR1 SGHRS, CDR2 YFSETQ. The CDR3 is made up of 14 amino acids. The CDR3 region has the DNA TGCGCCAGCAGCTTAGGCTCTGGGGCCAACGTCCTGACTTTC. It yields the protein CASSLGSGANVLTF.

The chain employs TRBV7-6 and TRBJ1-1; D remains unclear. The V end was cut by 5 bases, the J end by 6 bases, with 13 bases between. This CDR3 is built from 13 residues. Per the germline V gene, CDR1 is SGHVS and CDR2 is FNYEAQ. In nucleotides, the CDR3 is TGTGCCAGCAGCAAGGCTCGGGGTTCTGAAGCTTTCTTT. Amino acids: CASSKARGSEAFF.

V is TRBV5-1 and J is TRBJ1-1, with 9 bases that match TRBD1. J lost 4 bases, V lost 4 bases, and 14 bases had no gene match. The CDR3 contains 17 residues. CDR1 and CDR2 (germline): SGHRS, YFSETQ. The CDR3 region has the DNA TGCGCCAGCAGCCCCGGACAGGGGAGGGTGAGAGCCACTGAAGCTTTCTTT. Encoded protein: CASSPGQGRVRATEAFF.

The V and J genes are TRBV5-1 and TRBJ1-1; D gene uncertain. V was shortened by 2 bases and J by 0 bases, with 11 bases between the two germline ends. Per the germline V gene, CDR1 is SGHRS and CDR2 is YFSETQ. The CDR3 length is 15 residues. The CDR3 is CASSFRWAMNTEAFF. CDR3 nucleotide sequence: TGCGCCAGCAGCTTTAGGTGGGCCATGAACACTGAAGCTTTCTTT.

Turning to this clone: Other nucleotide sequences from this sample produce the same CDR3. The rearrangement joins TRBV7-2 to TRBJ1-1; no reliable D call. V was shortened by 2 bases and J by 0 bases, with 4 bases between the two germline ends. Germline V gene data show CDR1 as SGHTA and CDR2 as FQGNSA. The CDR3 totals 13 residues. CDR3 in DNA: TGTGCCAGCAGCTTAAGACTGAACACTGAAGCTTTCTTT. Translated, it gives CASSLRLNTEAFF.

This chain links TRBV9 with TRBJ2-2; D gene ambiguous. This CDR3 is 13 amino acids long. Trimming pared 3 bases from V and 2 bases from J, leaving 5 bases between. Per germline, CDR1 SGDLS and CDR2 YYNGEE. The CDR3 is CASSAYNTGELFF. The CDR3 coding sequence is TGTGCCAGCAGCGCTTACAACACCGGGGAGCTGTTTTTT.

Concerning this clone itself: Other DNA sequences in the same sample also yield this CDR3. CDR3 sequence: CASSLFYGYTF. DNA for the CDR3: TGTGCCAGCAGCTTATTCTACGGCTACACCTTC. The J gene is TRBJ1-2, the V gene TRBV7-2; D ambiguous. CDR3 length: 11 amino acids. In germline, CDR1 is SGHTA, CDR2 FQGNSA. The V and J ends lost 2 bases and 8 bases respectively, with 6 bases between them.